The 25 T cell receptor beta chains reported below all come from one sample, sequenced in a study of blood T cell repertoires in COVID-19. The method was immunoSEQ multiplex PCR; TCRdb's version includes in-frame clones alone and lacks a portion of them. Here the sample spans approximately 69,000 clones, roughly 90% being singletons. Sequenced input: peripheral blood. The receptor set was obtained from a man aged 45-65 years with acute or convalescent COVID-19.

This clone occurred once. The rearrangement joins TRBV2 to TRBJ1-4; D uncertain. V lost 7 bases, J lost 0 bases, and 12 bases lay in between. The CDR3 covers 15 residues. CDR1 and CDR2 (germline): SNHLY, FYNNEI. The CDR3 loop is CASKRQAATNEKLFF. The CDR3 DNA reads TGTGCCAGCAAACGACAAGCTGCAACTAATGAAAAACTGTTTTTT.

CDR3 amino acids: CASSPRAAGYTF. DNA of the CDR3: TGTGCCAGCAGCCCCAGGGCAGCTGGCTACACCTTC. This chain connects TRBV7-9 to TRBJ1-2, with a weak D call TRBD1 (5 bases). CDR1 and CDR2 (germline): SEHNR, FQNEAQ (reference sequence). V lost 5 bases to trimming and J lost 7 bases, with 11 bases between them. This CDR3 is built from 12 residues.

The chain has TRBV2 and TRBJ1-5; no clear D gene. CDR3 length: 14 amino acids. Trimming removed 1 base at V and 5 bases at J, with 9 bases between. From germline, CDR1 is SNHLY and CDR2 FYNNEI. The CDR3 region is CASSEVSPDQPQHF. CDR3 nucleotides: TGTGCCAGCAGTGAAGTGTCGCCAGATCAGCCCCAGCATTTT. Complete variable domain (other parts from reference TRBV2 and TRBJ1-5): EPEVTQTPSHQVTQMGQEVILRCVPISNHLYFYWYRQILGQKVEFLVSFYNNEISEKSEIFDDQFSVERPDGSNFTLKIRSTKLEDSAMYFCASSEVSPDQPQHFGDGTRLSIL.

The chain recombines TRBV19 with TRBJ2-6; weak D call: TRBD1 (5 bases). The CDR3 sequence is 16 residues long. V was cut by 4 bases and J by 3 bases, with 13 bases left in between. From germline, CDR1 is LNHDA and CDR2 SQIVND (reference sequence). The CDR3 loop is CASSTQGFGGANVLTF. The CDR3 DNA follows: TGTGCCAGTAGTACCCAGGGATTCGGTGGGGCCAACGTCCTGACTTTC.

The chain links TRBV19 to TRBJ2-4; 11 bases line up with TRBD2. V lost 4 bases and J lost 6; bases outside the gene matches: 2. The germline V gene encodes CDR1 LNHDA and CDR2 SQIVND (reference sequence). The CDR3 consists of 14 residues. The CDR3 nucleotides are TGTGCCAGTAGTAGGGGGACTAGCGGAAACATTCAGTACTTC. Its protein product is CASSRGTSGNIQYF. Filled out from reference TRBV19 and TRBJ2-4, the complete variable domain reads DGGITQSPKYLFRKEGQNVTLSCEQNLNHDAMYWYRQDPGQGLRLIYYSQIVNDFQKGDIAEGYSVSREKKESFPLTVTSAQKNPTAFYLCASSRGTSGNIQYFGAGTRLSVL.

V is TRBV19 and J is TRBJ1-6; no firm D call. This CDR3 has 14 amino acids. Deletions cut 2 bases from V and 4 bases from J, with 6 bases between. Germline CDR1 LNHDA, CDR2 SQIVND (reference sequence). This chain's CDR3 is CASSISFYNSPLHF. CDR3 DNA sequence: TGTGCCAGTAGTATATCATTTTATAATTCACCCCTCCACTTT.

V usage is TRBV11-3 and J usage is TRBJ2-7; possibly TRBD1 for D (5 bases). Looked up from germline, CDR1 is SGHNT and CDR2 is YENEEA. Trimming left V 3 bases short and J 3 bases short, with 9 bases between. CDR3 length: 13 amino acids. CDR3 protein: CASSFRQLYEQYF. For the CDR3, the DNA is TGTGCCAGCAGCTTTCGACAGCTCTACGAGCAGTACTTC. The variable domain in full, with the rest retrieved from reference TRBV11-3 and TRBJ2-7, is EAGVVQSPRYKIIEKKQPVAFWCNPISGHNTLYWYLQNLGQGPELLIRYENEEAVDDSQLPKDRFSAERLKGVDSTLKIQPAELGDSAVYLCASSFRQLYEQYFGPGTRLTVT.

The chain has TRBV3-1 (or the pseudogene TRBV3-2) and TRBJ1-1; 11 nucleotides align to TRBD1. Germline lookup yields CDR1 LGHDT and CDR2 YNNKEL (reference sequence). This CDR3 has 16 residues. J lost 5 bases, V lost 0 bases, and 5 bases had no gene match. The CDR3 region has the DNA TGTGCCAGCAGCCAAGAAGTGGGACAGGGGGTTACTGAAGCTTTCTTT. Its protein product is CASSQEVGQGVTEAFF.

The rearrangement links TRBV9 to TRBJ2-7; the D gene is possibly TRBD1 (6 bases). This CDR3 has 14 residues. Germline V gene sequence: CDR1 SGDLS, CDR2 YYNGEE. Trimming took 9 bases from V and 5 from J, leaving 21 bases between them. The CDR3 loop reads CATPPGIRGDEQYF. In DNA, the CDR3 is TGTGCCACCCCCCCAGGGATCAGGGGTGACGAGCAGTACTTC.

This chain links TRBV6-5 with TRBJ1-1; no clear D. The V end lost 0 bases, the J end lost 4 bases, and 12 bases lay between the germline ends. Germline loops: CDR1 MNHEY, CDR2 SVGAGI. This CDR3 is built from 15 residues. This chain's CDR3 is CASSYSPSGSTEAFF. As DNA, the CDR3 is TGTGCCAGCAGTTACTCTCCTAGCGGGAGCACTGAAGCTTTCTTT.

This clone was seen a few times. The V and J genes are TRBV29-1 and TRBJ1-2; TRBD1 matches at 10 bases. Germline values: CDR1 SQVTM, CDR2 ANQGSEA. The CDR3 runs 12 residues. Losses at the gene ends were 8 bases for V and 7 bases for J; bases not matched to a gene: 7. This CDR3 is CSIRQGASGYTF. For the CDR3, the DNA is TGCAGCATTAGACAGGGGGCGAGTGGCTACACCTTC.

The chain couples TRBV25-1 to TRBJ1-4, with TRBD1 identical over 8 bases. CDR1 is MGHDK, CDR2 SYGVNS, per germline. This CDR3 is built from 16 residues. The junction had 9 bases not matched to a gene; V was cut back by 1 base and J by 8 bases. CDR3 sequence (DNA): TGTGCCAGCAGTGAATCGAATACAGGGGGGGTGGAAAAACTGTTTTTT. This encodes CASSESNTGGVEKLFF.

V gene TRBV27 combines with J gene TRBJ1-6, with D maybe TRBD1 (6 bases). CDR1 is MNHEY, CDR2 SMNVEV, per germline (reference sequence). Trimming took off 10 bases at V and 0 bases at J, with 16 bases between the two ends. The CDR3 has 16 residues. The DNA of the CDR3 is TGTGCCAAAGGGGGTAGATCGAGCTCCTATAATTCACCCCTCCACTTT. This gives the protein CAKGGRSSSYNSPLHF.

The rearrangement uses TRBV24-1 and TRBJ1-5; D may be TRBD1 (6 bases). Trimming removed 4 bases from V and 3 bases from J, with 12 bases in between. The length of the CDR3 is 15 residues. The germline V gene has CDR1 KGHDR and CDR2 SFDVKD. The CDR3: CATSDPGTYNQPQHF. For the CDR3, the DNA is TGTGCCACCAGTGACCCCGGGACATACAATCAGCCCCAGCATTTT.

The chain joins TRBV7-9 to TRBJ1-2; TRBD1 aligns across 9 bases. The trim removed 2 bases at V and 2 bases at J, leaving 6 bases unmatched. This CDR3 is 16 amino acids long. Germline V gives CDR1 SEHNR, CDR2 FQNEAQ (reference sequence). Here the CDR3 DNA reads TGTGCCAGCAGCTTACAGGGACAGGGAGGGAACTATGGCTACACCTTC. Amino acids: CASSLQGQGGNYGYTF.

J is TRBJ2-2 and V is TRBV5-4; 9 bases are a match to TRBD2. This CDR3 comprises 17 residues. Germline V CDR1 and CDR2: SGHNT, YYREEE (reference sequence). Trimming cost V 1 base and J 4 bases; bases outside gene matches: 8. The CDR3: CASSLYRGAGGTGELFF. Written as DNA, the CDR3 is TGTGCCAGCAGCTTGTATCGAGGAGCGGGAGGCACCGGGGAGCTGTTTTTT.

This clone was observed a handful of times. In DNA, the CDR3 is TGCGCCAGCAGCCGGGAAGGGAGCACGGGAACTCTAGCCAAAAACATTCAGTACTTC. As protein: CASSREGSTGTLAKNIQYF. This chain connects TRBV5-1 to TRBJ2-4; D is perhaps TRBD2 (5 bases). In germline, CDR1 is SGHRS, CDR2 YFSETQ. The CDR3 totals 19 residues. V was clipped by 4 bases and J by 0 bases, with 23 bases between them.

The chain carries TRBV11-2 and TRBJ2-2, with 8 bases fitting TRBD1. Germline CDR1 SGHAT, CDR2 FQNNGV. The CDR3 is 16 amino acids. Trimming removed 6 bases from V and 9 bases from J; junction bases left unmatched: 15. CDR3 in amino acids: CASRRPTGGGNRELFF. The DNA for the CDR3 is TGTGCCAGCAGGAGGCCTACAGGGGGTGGAAATAGGGAGCTGTTTTTT.

The genes are TRBV5-1 and TRBJ2-3; 9 nucleotides line up with TRBD2. Germline-derived CDR1 and CDR2 are SGHRS and YFSETQ. With 4 bases clipped from V and 1 base from J, the junction kept 4 bases outside the gene matches. The CDR3 consists of 15 residues. DNA for the CDR3: TGCGCCAGCAGCCCTGGACTAGCGCGCACAGATACGCAGTATTTT. Translated, it gives CASSPGLARTDTQYF.

This sequence joins TRBV29-1 and TRBJ2-3, with no clear D. V was pared by 4 bases and J by 3 bases, with 14 bases between. Per germline, CDR1 SQVTM and CDR2 ANQGSEA. This CDR3 has 14 residues. The CDR3 bases are TGCAGCGTTGGGGTCCTAGTCAAGACAGATACGCAGTATTTT. Translation gives CSVGVLVKTDTQYF.

This chain joins TRBV7-8 and TRBJ1-2, with TRBD1 matching 7 bases. With 5 bases clipped from V and 7 bases from J, the junction kept 16 bases outside the gene matches. The CDR3 has 16 amino acids. Germline values: CDR1 SGHVS, CDR2 FQNEAQ. CDR3 in amino acids: CASSLLGQGVSGGYTF. The CDR3 bases are TGTGCCAGCAGCCTACTAGGGCAGGGGGTGTCTGGTGGCTACACCTTC.

The V gene is TRBV5-1, the J gene TRBJ2-1; 7 nucleotides align to TRBD2. Looked up from germline, CDR1 is SGHRS and CDR2 is YFSETQ. CDR3 length: 16 amino acids. With V trimmed by 1 base and J by 3 bases, 7 bases remained unmatched. The DNA of the CDR3 is TGCGCCAGCAGCTTGAGTTTGGCGGGAGACTACAATGAGCAGTTCTTC. It translates to CASSLSLAGDYNEQFF.

The gene calls are TRBV19 and TRBJ1-2; 8 nucleotides agree with TRBD1. The CDR3 has 13 amino acids. Germline V CDR1 and CDR2: LNHDA, SQIVND (reference sequence). V lost 8 bases, J lost 3 bases, and 5 bases stayed unmatched. The CDR3 bases are TGTGCCAGTGCCCCGACAGGGGACTATGGCTACACCTTC. It yields the protein CASAPTGDYGYTF. Based on the CDR3 plus reference TRBV19 and TRBJ1-2, the full variable domain is DGGITQSPKYLFRKEGQNVTLSCEQNLNHDAMYWYRQDPGQGLRLIYYSQIVNDFQKGDIAEGYSVSREKKESFPLTVTSAQKNPTAFYLCASAPTGDYGYTFGSGTRLTVV.

The chain recombines TRBV30 with TRBJ2-1; TRBD2 aligns across 8 bases. The CDR3 loop spans 15 amino acids. The germline V gene has CDR1 GTSNPN and CDR2 SVGIG (reference sequence). V lost 0 bases to trimming and J lost 2 bases; unmatched junction nucleotides: 3. DNA of the CDR3: TGTGCCTGGAGTGTCGGCGGGAGGACCTACAATGAGCAGTTCTTC. Its translation is CAWSVGGRTYNEQFF.

The J gene is TRBJ2-5, the V gene TRBV7-2; a possible D gene is TRBD1 (6 bases). The CDR3 loop spans 14 amino acids. V shed 5 bases and J shed 3 bases, with 13 bases lying between them. Germline CDR1 is SGHTA and CDR2 is FQGNSA. Written as DNA, the CDR3 is TGTGCCAGCAGCCCCTGGGACACCAAAGAGACCCAGTACTTC. This translates into CASSPWDTKETQYF.